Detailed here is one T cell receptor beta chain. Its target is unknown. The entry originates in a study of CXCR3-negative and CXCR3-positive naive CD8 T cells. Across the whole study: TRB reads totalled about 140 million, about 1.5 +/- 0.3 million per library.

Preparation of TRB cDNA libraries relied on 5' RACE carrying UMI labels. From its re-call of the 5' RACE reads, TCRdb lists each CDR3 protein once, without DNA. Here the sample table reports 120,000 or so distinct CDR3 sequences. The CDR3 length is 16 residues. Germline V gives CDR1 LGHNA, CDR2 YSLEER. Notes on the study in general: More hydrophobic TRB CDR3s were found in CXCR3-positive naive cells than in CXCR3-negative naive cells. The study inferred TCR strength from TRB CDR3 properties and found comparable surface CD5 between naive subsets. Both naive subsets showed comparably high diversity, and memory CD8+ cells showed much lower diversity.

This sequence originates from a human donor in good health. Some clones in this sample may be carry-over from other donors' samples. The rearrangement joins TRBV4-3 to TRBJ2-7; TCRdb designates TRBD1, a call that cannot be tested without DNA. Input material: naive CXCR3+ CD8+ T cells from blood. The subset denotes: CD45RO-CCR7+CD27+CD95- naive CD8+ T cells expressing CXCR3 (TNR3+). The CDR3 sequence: CASSQDWGAGVYEQYF.